This T cell receptor (beta chain) was observed in a study of T cells in localized non-small cell lung cancer. A remark on this clone: No antigen is known for it.

CDR1 ENHRY and CDR2 SYGVKD come from the germline V gene. Trimming stripped 2 bases from V and 5 bases from J, with 12 bases between. The CDR3 extends over 14 amino acids. General study points: Tumor showed lower T cell clonality than uninvolved adjacent lung, where it was highest.

Sequencing used immunoSEQ multiplex PCR; TCRdb keeps in-frame clones, though not all of them. The table lists around 50,000 clones, about 88% of them singletons. The clonotype originates from a female donor with stage II lung adenocarcinoma. This material consisted of PBMCs, taken before any cancer treatment. V usage is TRBV10-3 and J usage is TRBJ2-5; possibly TRBD2 for D (7 bases). The CDR3 loop is CAISEIGGPETQYF. Written as DNA, the CDR3 is TGTGCCATCAGTGAGATCGGGGGGCCTGAGACCCAGTACTTC.